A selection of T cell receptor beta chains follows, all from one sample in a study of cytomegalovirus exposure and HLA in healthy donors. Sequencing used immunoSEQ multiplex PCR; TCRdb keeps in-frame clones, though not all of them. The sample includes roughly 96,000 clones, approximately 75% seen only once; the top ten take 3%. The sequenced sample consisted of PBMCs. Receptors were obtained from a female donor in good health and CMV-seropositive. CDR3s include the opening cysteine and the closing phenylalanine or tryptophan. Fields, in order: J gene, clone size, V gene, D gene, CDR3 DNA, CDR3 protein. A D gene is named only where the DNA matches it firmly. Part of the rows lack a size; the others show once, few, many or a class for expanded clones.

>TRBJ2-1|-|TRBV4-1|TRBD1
TGCGCCAGCAGCCCCAGGGGGAGTGAGCTTGAGCAGTTCTTC
CASSPRGSELEQFF
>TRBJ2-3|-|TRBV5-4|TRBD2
TGTGCCAGCAGCTTCCCGCGAACTAGCGGAGACGGGCCCACAGATACGCAGTATTTT
CASSFPRTSGDGPTDTQYF
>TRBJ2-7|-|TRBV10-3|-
TGTGCCATCAGTGAGTCAGGGGGACGGGACTACGAGCAGTACTTC
CAISESGGRDYEQYF
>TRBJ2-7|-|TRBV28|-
TGTGCCAGCAGGCGGGACCCCCCCTACGAGCAGTACTTC
CASRRDPPYEQYF
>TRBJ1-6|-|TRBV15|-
TGTGCCACCAGCAGAGAGGCCAGGGTATCACCCCTCCACTTT
CATSREARVSPLHF
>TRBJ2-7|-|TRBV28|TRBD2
TGTGCCAGCGTGGGATTAGCGGGAGACGAGCAGTACTTC
CASVGLAGDEQYF
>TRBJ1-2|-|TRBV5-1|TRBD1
TGCGCCAGCAGCGTGGGACAGGGGACCCTCTATGGCTACACCTTC
CASSVGQGTLYGYTF
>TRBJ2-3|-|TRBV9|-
TGTGCCAGCTGCGATGGAGGGCGCACAGATACGCAGTATTTT
CASCDGGRTDTQYF
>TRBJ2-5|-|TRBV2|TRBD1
TGTGCCAGCCTCAGGGGGCTCGGAGAGACCCAGTACTTC
CASLRGLGETQYF
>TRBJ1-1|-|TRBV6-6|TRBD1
TGTGCCAGCACAAGAACAGGGGGCGCGGACACTGAAGCTTTCTTT
CASTRTGGADTEAFF
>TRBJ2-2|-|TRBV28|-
TGTGCCAGCAACGGCGCGGCGGGCCCGAACACCGGGGAGCTGTTTTTT
CASNGAAGPNTGELFF
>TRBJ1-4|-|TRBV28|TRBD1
TGTGCCAGCAGTGTGACAGGGGGCCGGGGTGAAAAACTGTTTTTT
CASSVTGGRGEKLFF
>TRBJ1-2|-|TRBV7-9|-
TGTGCCAGCAGCCCAGACAGTAACTATGGCTACACCTTC
CASSPDSNYGYTF
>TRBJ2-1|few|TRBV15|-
TGTGCCACCAGCAGAGAAGCCGGGACACTCTCCTACAATGAGCAGTTCTTC
CATSREAGTLSYNEQFF
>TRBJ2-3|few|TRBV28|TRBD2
TGTGCCAGCAGTTTAACGGGGGGGGAGTCGACGCAGTATTTT
CASSLTGGESTQYF
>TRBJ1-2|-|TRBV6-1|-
TGTGCCAGCAGTGAGGTTCAGTGGAACTATGGCTACACCTTC
CASSEVQWNYGYTF
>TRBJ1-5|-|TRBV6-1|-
TGTGCCAGCAGCGAGGCTAGAGGGTTCAATCAGCCCCAGCATTTT
CASSEARGFNQPQHF
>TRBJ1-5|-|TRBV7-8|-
TGTGCCAGCAGCGCGTTTGATTTAAGCAATCAGCCCCAGCATTTT
CASSAFDLSNQPQHF
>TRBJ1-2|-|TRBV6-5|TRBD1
TGTGCCAGCAGTCGACACCTCCAGGGGGACGGCGGCTACACCTTC
CASSRHLQGDGGYTF
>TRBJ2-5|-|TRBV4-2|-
TGTGCCAGCAGCCAAGATCACAGGGAATTCCAAGAGACCCAGTACTTC
CASSQDHREFQETQYF
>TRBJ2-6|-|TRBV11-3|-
TGTGCCAGCAGCTCCCAGTCTGGGGCCAACGTCCTGACTTTC
CASSSQSGANVLTF
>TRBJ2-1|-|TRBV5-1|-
TGCGCCAGCAGCAATACGGAAGGAGCCAATGAGCAGTTCTTC
CASSNTEGANEQFF
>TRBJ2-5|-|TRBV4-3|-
TGCGCCAGCAGCCAAACTACAGCACCCCCGGGGGAGACCCAGTACTTC
CASSQTTAPPGETQYF
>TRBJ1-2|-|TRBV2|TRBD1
TGTGCCAGCAGTCCGGGACAGACTATAAGCTACACCTTC
CASSPGQTISYTF
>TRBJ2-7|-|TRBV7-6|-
TGTGCCAGCAGCCTCCTAGGGCAGGGGGGCTCCTACGAGCAGTACTTC
CASSLLGQGGSYEQYF
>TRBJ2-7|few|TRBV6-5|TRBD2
TGTGCCAGCAGGAACGCGGAGCGGGAGTACGAGCAGTACTTC
CASRNAEREYEQYF
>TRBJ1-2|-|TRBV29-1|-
TGCAGCGTTGAAGAACTCTACGATGGCTACACCTTC
CSVEELYDGYTF
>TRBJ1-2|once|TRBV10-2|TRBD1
TGCGCCAGCAGTTTCTCCGGGACAGGGAGTTCTGGCTACACCTTC
CASSFSGTGSSGYTF
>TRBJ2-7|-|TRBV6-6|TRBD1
TGTGCCAGCAGTTACTCCGAGAGGGGGCTGTACGAGCAGTACTTC
CASSYSERGLYEQYF
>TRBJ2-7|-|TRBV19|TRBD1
TGTGCCAGTAGTATGTCGGGACAGGGAGGGGTCGAGCAGTACTTC
CASSMSGQGGVEQYF
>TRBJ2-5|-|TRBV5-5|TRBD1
TGTGCCAGCAGCCGATACGCAGGACAGGGACAAGAGACCCAGTACTTC
CASSRYAGQGQETQYF
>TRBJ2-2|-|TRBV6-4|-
TGTGCCAGCAGTGACCGGGAATCCGGGGAGCTGTTTTTT
CASSDRESGELFF
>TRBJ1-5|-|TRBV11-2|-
TGTGCCAGCAGCTTAAATGGAGGGGCCGCCAATCAGCCCCAGCATTTT
CASSLNGGAANQPQHF
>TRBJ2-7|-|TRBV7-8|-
TGTGCCAGCAGCTTAGGGAGGGACAGCGGCGCCTACGAGCAGTACTTC
CASSLGRDSGAYEQYF
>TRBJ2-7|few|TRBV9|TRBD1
TGTGCCAGCAGCGTAGGGGACAGGGGATTCGAGCAGTACTTC
CASSVGDRGFEQYF
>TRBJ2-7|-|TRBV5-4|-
TGTGCCAGCAGCTTGTCGGACTCGCGGGACGAGCAGTACTTC
CASSLSDSRDEQYF
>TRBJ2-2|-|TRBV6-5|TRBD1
TGTGCCAGCAGTCTCCGACAGGGAAACACCGGGGAGCTGTTTTTT
CASSLRQGNTGELFF
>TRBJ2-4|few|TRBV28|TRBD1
TGTGCCAGCAGTTTATCGGAATTGGACAGGGGCCTGCTTCAGTACTTC
CASSLSELDRGLLQYF
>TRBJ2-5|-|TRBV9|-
TGTGCCAGCAGCGGACGACAAGGGAGGGAGACCCAGTACTTC
CASSGRQGRETQYF
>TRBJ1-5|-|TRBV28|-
TGTGCCAGCAGTAAATCAACAGGTCAGTTCAATCAGCCCCAGCATTTT
CASSKSTGQFNQPQHF
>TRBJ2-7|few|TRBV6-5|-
TGTGCCAGCAGCCCCCCAGGATACGAGCAGTACTTC
CASSPPGYEQYF
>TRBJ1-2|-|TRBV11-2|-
TGTGCCAGCAGCTTAGCCCCCAATGGCTACACCTTC
CASSLAPNGYTF
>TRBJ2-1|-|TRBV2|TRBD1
TGTGCCAGCAGTTGGGACAGGGGGCTCAATGAGCAGTTCTTC
CASSWDRGLNEQFF
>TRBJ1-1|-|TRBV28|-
TGTGCCAGCATTTTCCCGGGAGGCACTGAAGCTTTCTTT
CASIFPGGTEAFF
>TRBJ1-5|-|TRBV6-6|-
TGTGCCAGCACCGGTGGCGACAGAAGCAATCAGCCCCAGCATTTT
CASTGGDRSNQPQHF
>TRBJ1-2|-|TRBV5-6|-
TGTGCCAGCAGCTTGGGGGCGGGACTTTATGGCTACACCTTC
CASSLGAGLYGYTF
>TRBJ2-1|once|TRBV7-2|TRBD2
TGTGCCAGCAGCCATAGCGGGAATCTTTACAATGAGCAGTTCTTC
CASSHSGNLYNEQFF